Described below is a single T cell receptor beta chain sequence and its context. Its antigen is not known. Noted time point: persistent/refractory GD, antithyroid drugs over 5 years with positive TRAb. There was RNA extracted from PBMCs, and the TCR library was made from it. These data belong to a study of regulatory T cells in long-lasting Graves disease. Overall study: It was over 5 years of antithyroid drugs, with positive TSH receptor antibodies, that meant persistent Graves' disease. Notes on the study in general: Newly diagnosed patients had higher TCR diversity than persistent Graves' patients did.

Library construction for TCR beta used iRepertoire HTBI primers and Arm-PCR of CDR3 regions. TCRdb re-called the multiplex PCR reads through MiXCR, storing one row per CDR3 protein. This sample yields some 450,000 distinct CDR3 sequences, of which 23% are seen a single time; approximately 28% belongs to the top ten. This TCR came from a female donor with Graves disease. The sample consisted of peripheral blood mononuclear cells (PBMCs), taken when the disease was refractory, from a patient treated with antithyroid drugs.

The CDR3 here is CASKGDGGSTNEKLFF. The CDR3, as DNA: TGTGCCAGTAAGGGCGACGGCGGATCAACTAATGAAAAACTGTTTTTT. V usage is TRBV19 and J usage is TRBJ1-4, with unresolved D. CDR1 is LNHDA, CDR2 SQIVND, per germline (reference sequence). Trimming shortened V by 7 bases and J by 0 bases, and 15 bases separated the two germline ends. This CDR3 is 16 amino acids long.